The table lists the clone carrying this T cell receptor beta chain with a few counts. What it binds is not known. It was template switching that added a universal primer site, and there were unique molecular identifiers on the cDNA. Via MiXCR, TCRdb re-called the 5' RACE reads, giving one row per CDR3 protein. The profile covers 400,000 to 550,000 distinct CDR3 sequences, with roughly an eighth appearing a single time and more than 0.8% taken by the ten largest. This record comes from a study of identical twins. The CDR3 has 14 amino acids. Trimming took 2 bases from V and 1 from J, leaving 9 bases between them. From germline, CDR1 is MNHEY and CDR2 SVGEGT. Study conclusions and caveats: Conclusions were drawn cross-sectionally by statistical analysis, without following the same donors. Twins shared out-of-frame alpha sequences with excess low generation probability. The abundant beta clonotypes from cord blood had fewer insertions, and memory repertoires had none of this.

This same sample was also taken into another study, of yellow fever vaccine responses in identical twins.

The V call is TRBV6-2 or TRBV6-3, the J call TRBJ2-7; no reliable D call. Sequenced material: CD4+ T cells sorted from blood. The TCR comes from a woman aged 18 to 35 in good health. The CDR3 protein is CASSYVVGSYEQYF. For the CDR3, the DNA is TGTGCCAGCAGTTACGTGGTCGGATCCTACGAGCAGTACTTC.